The rows below give T cell receptor beta chains drawn from one sample of a study of metastatic and nonmetastatic thyroid tumors. Via MiXCR, TCRdb re-called the PCR reads. The sample yields about 37,000 clones, less than 30% seen once. Source material: blood. These TCRs come from a male donor with papillary thyroid cancer or a benign thyroid nodule (not recorded which). Some clones in this sample may be carry-over from other donors' samples. The CDR3 runs from the conserved cysteine through the conserved F or W. Fields, in order: D gene, J gene, V gene, clone size, CDR3 DNA, CDR3 protein. D genes are given only for firm matches. For some rows the clone size is stated as once, few or many, or as a class when expanded; others skip it.

d_gene: .; j_gene: TRBJ1-2; v_gene: TRBV10-1; abundance: .; CDR3nt: TGCGCCAGCAGTGGCGCCGAGGACTATGGCTACACCTTC; CDR3aa: CASSGAEDYGYTF
d_gene: TRBD2; j_gene: TRBJ2-7; v_gene: TRBV6-1; abundance: few; CDR3nt: TGTGCCAGCAGCCGGGGGGGGTCAGGGAGCTCCTACGAGCAGTACTTC; CDR3aa: CASSRGGSGSSYEQYF
d_gene: .; j_gene: TRBJ2-7; v_gene: TRBV19; abundance: .; CDR3nt: TGTGCCAGTAGTATAGGTTACGAGCAGTACTTC; CDR3aa: CASSIGYEQYF
d_gene: TRBD2; j_gene: TRBJ2-7; v_gene: TRBV4-1; abundance: .; CDR3nt: TGCGCCAGCAGCCAACCTGCAGGGACTAGCGTCTTCGAGCAGTACTTC; CDR3aa: CASSQPAGTSVFEQYF
d_gene: TRBD1; j_gene: TRBJ2-1; v_gene: TRBV3-1; abundance: .; CDR3nt: TGTGCCAGCAGCCAAGGTTTGGGACAGGGGTTATACAATGAGCAGTTCTTC; CDR3aa: CASSQGLGQGLYNEQFF
d_gene: .; j_gene: TRBJ1-6; v_gene: TRBV4-1; abundance: .; CDR3nt: TGCGCCAGCAGCCAAGAGGCAGGTCGGAGCTCACCCCTCCACTTT; CDR3aa: CASSQEAGRSSPLHF
d_gene: .; j_gene: TRBJ2-7; v_gene: TRBV6-1; abundance: .; CDR3nt: TGTGCCAGCAGTGAACGAGCGGGTAGCTCCTACGAGCAGTACTTC; CDR3aa: CASSERAGSSYEQYF
d_gene: TRBD1; j_gene: TRBJ2-7; v_gene: TRBV12-3/TRBV12-4; abundance: .; CDR3nt: TGTGCTAGCAGTCCGGTGACAGGGGCCTACGAGCAGTACTTC; CDR3aa: CASSPVTGAYEQYF
d_gene: TRBD2; j_gene: TRBJ2-1; v_gene: TRBV7-8; abundance: many; CDR3nt: TGTGCCAGCAGTAGACTAGCGGGATCTTACAATGAGCAGTTCTTC; CDR3aa: CASSRLAGSYNEQFF
d_gene: TRBD2; j_gene: TRBJ2-1; v_gene: TRBV6-5; abundance: few; CDR3nt: TGTGCCAGCAGTTACTCGCGGGGACTAGAGACGTGGAATGAGCAGTTCTTC; CDR3aa: CASSYSRGLETWNEQFF
d_gene: .; j_gene: TRBJ2-1; v_gene: TRBV19; abundance: many; CDR3nt: TGTGCCAGTAGTACTAGTAGTGTAAATGAGCAGTTCTTC; CDR3aa: CASSTSSVNEQFF
d_gene: .; j_gene: TRBJ2-7; v_gene: TRBV20-1; abundance: .; CDR3nt: TGCAGTGCTCCCCTCAACACAGCAGGTTACGAGCAGTACTTC; CDR3aa: CSAPLNTAGYEQYF
d_gene: .; j_gene: TRBJ1-6; v_gene: TRBV6-1; abundance: medium-sized; CDR3nt: TGTGCCAGCAGGCGACAGGACTACGGGGGTAATAATTCACCCCTCCACTTT; CDR3aa: CASRRQDYGGNNSPLHF
d_gene: .; j_gene: TRBJ2-2; v_gene: TRBV25-1; abundance: .; CDR3nt: TGTGCCAGCAGTGAATTCAAGGGGGAGCAGGACAAGACAAACACCGGGGAGCTGTTTTTT; CDR3aa: CASSEFKGEQDKTNTGELFF
d_gene: .; j_gene: TRBJ2-3; v_gene: TRBV30; abundance: many; CDR3nt: TGTGCCTGGAGTGTTATGGAAAAAGTGGACCACACAGATACGCAGTATTTT; CDR3aa: CAWSVMEKVDHTDTQYF
d_gene: TRBD2; j_gene: TRBJ2-1; v_gene: TRBV4-2; abundance: .; CDR3nt: TGTGCCAGCAGCCAAGAGTTGGGACTAGTTGGCTACAATGAGCAGTTCTTC; CDR3aa: CASSQELGLVGYNEQFF
d_gene: .; j_gene: TRBJ2-2; v_gene: TRBV24-1; abundance: few; CDR3nt: TGTGCCACCAGTGACCTGACAGAAACCGGGGAGCTGTTTTTT; CDR3aa: CATSDLTETGELFF
d_gene: TRBD2; j_gene: TRBJ2-7; v_gene: TRBV7-2; abundance: medium-sized; CDR3nt: TGTGCCAGCAGCTCGCGCTCGACTAGCGGGAGCCGGTACGAGCAGTACTTC; CDR3aa: CASSSRSTSGSRYEQYF
d_gene: .; j_gene: TRBJ2-2; v_gene: TRBV27; abundance: many; CDR3nt: TGTGCCAGCAGCCTAAATAGGGAGCTGTTTTTT; CDR3aa: CASSLNRELFF
d_gene: .; j_gene: TRBJ2-7; v_gene: TRBV6-1; abundance: few; CDR3nt: TGTGCCAGCAGTGAAGCGCTTGTACATTCCTACGAGCAGTACTTC; CDR3aa: CASSEALVHSYEQYF
d_gene: TRBD1; j_gene: TRBJ2-7; v_gene: TRBV27; abundance: few; CDR3nt: TGTGCCAGCAGTATACAGGGGGTTACCAACGAGCAGTACTTC; CDR3aa: CASSIQGVTNEQYF
d_gene: TRBD1; j_gene: TRBJ1-1; v_gene: TRBV28; abundance: .; CDR3nt: TGTGCCACCCGCCCGACAGGGGGTGTGACTGAAGCTTTCTTT; CDR3aa: CATRPTGGVTEAFF
d_gene: .; j_gene: TRBJ2-5; v_gene: TRBV24-1; abundance: few; CDR3nt: TGTGCCACCAGTGATCCTCGGACAGCGAATCAAGAGACCCAGTACTTC; CDR3aa: CATSDPRTANQETQYF
d_gene: .; j_gene: TRBJ1-5; v_gene: TRBV6-5; abundance: few; CDR3nt: TGTGCCAGCAGTTACAGGCTCGATCAGCCCCAGCATTTT; CDR3aa: CASSYRLDQPQHF
d_gene: .; j_gene: TRBJ2-1; v_gene: TRBV6-5; abundance: medium-sized; CDR3nt: TGTGCCAGCAGTTACTCCATAGCCAATGAGCAGTTCTTC; CDR3aa: CASSYSIANEQFF
d_gene: TRBD1; j_gene: TRBJ1-1; v_gene: TRBV6-4; abundance: few; CDR3nt: TGTGCCAGCAGTGACGGGACAGGGGGCACTGAAGCTTTCTTT; CDR3aa: CASSDGTGGTEAFF
d_gene: .; j_gene: TRBJ1-2; v_gene: TRBV12-3/TRBV12-4; abundance: few; CDR3nt: TGTGCCAGCAGAATAGGGGATCTTGGCTACACCTTC; CDR3aa: CASRIGDLGYTF
d_gene: TRBD2; j_gene: TRBJ2-5; v_gene: TRBV12-3/TRBV12-4; abundance: few; CDR3nt: TGTGCCAGCAGTGCGGGACTAGATATCGAGACCCAGTACTTC; CDR3aa: CASSAGLDIETQYF
d_gene: TRBD2; j_gene: TRBJ2-5; v_gene: TRBV29-1; abundance: many; CDR3nt: TGCAGCGTTGAAGATGTGCGGCAGGGATCAACGGGAGGGGAGACCCAGTACTTC; CDR3aa: CSVEDVRQGSTGGETQYF
d_gene: .; j_gene: TRBJ2-2; v_gene: TRBV6-4; abundance: .; CDR3nt: TGTGCCAGCAGTACCACAAGGGAAGGGACCGCGGAGCTGTTTTTT; CDR3aa: CASSTTREGTAELFF
d_gene: TRBD1; j_gene: TRBJ1-5; v_gene: TRBV19; abundance: many; CDR3nt: TGTGCCAGTCACCCGGGACAGGGGATAAATCAGCCCCAGCATTTT; CDR3aa: CASHPGQGINQPQHF
d_gene: TRBD1; j_gene: TRBJ2-7; v_gene: TRBV5-1; abundance: .; CDR3nt: TGCGCCAGCAGCAGGGGACAGCTCTACGAGCAGTACTTC; CDR3aa: CASSRGQLYEQYF
d_gene: .; j_gene: TRBJ2-7; v_gene: TRBV5-1; abundance: .; CDR3nt: TGCGCCAGCAGCTTGGATTCGGGGGACAAGCAGTACTTC; CDR3aa: CASSLDSGDKQYF
d_gene: .; j_gene: TRBJ1-6; v_gene: TRBV27; abundance: .; CDR3nt: TGTGCCAGCAGTCCCCTCGACCGGTCTAGGAATTCACCCCTCCACTTT; CDR3aa: CASSPLDRSRNSPLHF
d_gene: .; j_gene: TRBJ2-1; v_gene: TRBV19; abundance: many; CDR3nt: TGTGCCAGTAGTATAGCCGCATCAGACTATCTGTCCTACAATGAGCAGTTCTTC; CDR3aa: CASSIAASDYLSYNEQFF
d_gene: TRBD2; j_gene: TRBJ2-3; v_gene: TRBV6-1; abundance: .; CDR3nt: TGTGCCAGCCTAGCGGGAGGGACAGATACGCAGTATTTT; CDR3aa: CASLAGGTDTQYF
d_gene: .; j_gene: TRBJ2-1; v_gene: TRBV10-3; abundance: few; CDR3nt: TGTGCCATCAGTGAGTCTAATGGAAATGAGCAGTTCTTC; CDR3aa: CAISESNGNEQFF
d_gene: .; j_gene: TRBJ2-7; v_gene: TRBV7-8; abundance: .; CDR3nt: TGTGCCAGCAGCTTATCGTCGACCTCTGGCGAGCAGTACTTC; CDR3aa: CASSLSSTSGEQYF
d_gene: .; j_gene: TRBJ2-5; v_gene: TRBV28; abundance: few; CDR3nt: TGTGCCAGCAGTTTACGGGGCGGACCCCCCCGGGGGGAGACCCAGTACTTC; CDR3aa: CASSLRGGPPRGETQYF
d_gene: TRBD2; j_gene: TRBJ2-5; v_gene: TRBV7-3; abundance: many; CDR3nt: TGTGCCAGCAGCTTAGGGCTAGCGGGGCCCCAAGAGACCCAGTACTTC; CDR3aa: CASSLGLAGPQETQYF
d_gene: .; j_gene: TRBJ2-7; v_gene: TRBV28; abundance: .; CDR3nt: TGTGCCAGCAAGGGTTCGGACTCCTACGAGCAGTACTTC; CDR3aa: CASKGSDSYEQYF
d_gene: .; j_gene: TRBJ2-2; v_gene: TRBV2; abundance: many; CDR3nt: TGTGCCAGCAGTGAAGCCGCGTTTAGTTCCGGGGAGCTGTTTTTT; CDR3aa: CASSEAAFSSGELFF
d_gene: TRBD2; j_gene: TRBJ2-7; v_gene: TRBV28; abundance: many; CDR3nt: TGTGCCAGCAGCCCAGGGACTAGCGGGAGCTACGAGCAGTACTTC; CDR3aa: CASSPGTSGSYEQYF
d_gene: .; j_gene: TRBJ2-3; v_gene: TRBV5-1; abundance: .; CDR3nt: TGCGCCAGCAGTTTGGTAGTCACAGATACGCAGTATTTT; CDR3aa: CASSLVVTDTQYF
d_gene: TRBD2; j_gene: TRBJ2-3; v_gene: TRBV20-1; abundance: .; CDR3nt: TGCAGTGCCCAGGGAAGCGGGAGTAGGGGTACGCAGTATTTT; CDR3aa: CSAQGSGSRGTQYF